This note documents a single T cell receptor beta chain sequence. In the authors' methods: Quantification of nucleated cells was approximated via reference gene primer amplification. TCRdb's table, derived via immunoSEQ multiplex PCR, lists solely in-frame clones and lacks some. V and J calls and clone size are copied from that table; D and trimming were computed from the DNA. Among more than 80,000 clones listed, roughly 88% were seen once. This sample was included in a study of blood T cell repertoires in COVID-19. About the research overall: Whether acute or convalescent, the COVID-19 samples came from the United States, Italy and Spain. Nucleic acid was either cDNA or gDNA, and it came from T cells, B-cell-depleted T cells, or PBMCs.

The material sequenced was peripheral blood. The source is a man aged 45-60 years with active COVID-19.

Here the CDR3 reads CASSPSGYEQYF. The CDR3 coding sequence is TGTGCCAGCAGTCCGAGCGGTTACGAGCAGTACTTC. The chain joins TRBV6-5 to TRBJ2-7, with TRBD2 as a possible D gene (5 bases). Trimming pared 5 bases from V and 4 bases from J, leaving 9 bases between. This CDR3 is 12 amino acids long. The germline V gene has CDR1 MNHEY and CDR2 SVGAGI.